Presented here are 9 T cell receptor beta chains from one specimen sequenced in a study of CD8 T cells in ankylosing spondylitis. Study outcomes and limitations: A TCR beta motif of roughly eight highly homologous variants appeared characteristic of ankylosing spondylitis blood.

These receptors' targets are unknown. TCRdb fed the 5' RACE reads into MiXCR, producing one record per CDR3 protein. The sample contains about 800,000 distinct CDR3 sequences, roughly 12% of which appear only once. The source material was blood, either unsorted or a sorted T cell fraction (not recorded which). The receptors come from a male donor with ankylosing spondylitis.

In this sample, this clonotype turned up a few times. V is TRBV5-1 and J is TRBJ2-3; 10 bases line up with TRBD2. The CDR3 has 16 amino acids. The trim removed 4 bases at V and 4 bases at J, leaving 9 bases unmatched. Germline assignment: CDR1 SGHRS and CDR2 YFSETQ. CDR3 sequence reads: CASSLPAGGGADTQYF. As DNA, the CDR3 is TGCGCCAGCAGCCTCCCAGCGGGAGGGGGCGCAGATACGCAGTATTTT.

The rearrangement links TRBV29-1 to TRBJ2-5; TRBD1 aligns across 8 bases. Germline CDR1 and CDR2: SQVTM and ANQGSEA. Trimming cost V 5 bases and J 3 bases; bases outside gene matches: 14. The CDR3 consists of 16 residues. CDR3: CSVHRPTGAREETQYF. The CDR3 nucleotides read TGCAGCGTTCACCGGCCGACAGGGGCGAGGGAAGAGACCCAGTACTTC.

This chain connects TRBV5-1 to TRBJ2-6; 10 bases map to TRBD2. With V trimmed by 2 bases and J by 4 bases, 3 bases remained unmatched. This CDR3 is built from 16 residues. Germline V CDR1 and CDR2: SGHRS, YFSETQ. The CDR3 coding sequence is TGCGCCAGCAGCTTAACTAGCGGGACCGGGGCCAACGTCCTGACTTTC. It yields the protein CASSLTSGTGANVLTF.

This clonotype was observed at least ten times. V usage is TRBV20-1 and J usage is TRBJ2-1, with TRBD2 matching over 7 bases. The V and J ends lost 8 bases and 10 bases, in that order; junction bases with no gene match: 11. The CDR3 has 12 residues. Germline V CDR1 and CDR2: DFQATT, SNEGSKA (reference sequence). CDR3 coding DNA: TGCAGTTTGAGGGAGGGCCTTAGAGAGCAGTTCTTC. Protein sequence: CSLREGLREQFF.

This clonotype was picked up a small number of times. This chain joins TRBV5-1 and TRBJ2-5, with 7 bases lining up with TRBD2. After removal of 7 bases from V and 4 bases from J, the junction contained 10 bases not matched to a gene. The germline CDR1 and CDR2 sequences are SGHRS and YFSETQ. This CDR3 has 14 amino acids. The CDR3 spells CASRDGGFLETQYF. The CDR3 DNA reads TGCGCCAGCCGAGACGGGGGGTTTCTAGAGACCCAGTACTTC. The whole variable domain, remainder taken from reference TRBV5-1 and TRBJ2-5, is KAGVTQTPRYLIKTRGQQVTLSCSPISGHRSVSWYQQTPGQGLQFLFEYFSETQRNKGNFPGRFSGRQFSNSRSEMNVSTLELGDSALYLCASRDGGFLETQYFGPGTRLLVL.

Ten or more counts support this clonotype. This chain links TRBV5-1 with TRBJ2-1, with a possible D match to TRBD1 (6 bases). With 1 base removed from V and 0 bases from J, the gap between germline ends came to 14 bases. The length of the CDR3 is 17 residues. Germline V gene data show CDR1 as SGHRS and CDR2 as YFSETQ. The CDR3 protein is CASSLSGTMFSYNEQFF. In DNA, the CDR3 is TGCGCCAGCAGCTTGTCAGGGACAATGTTCTCCTACAATGAGCAGTTCTTC.

There are many counts of this clonotype. CDR3 protein: CASSLVEENSPLHF. In DNA, the CDR3 is TGCGCCAGCAGCTTGGTGGAGGAAAATTCACCCCTCCACTTT. The chain links TRBV5-1 to TRBJ1-6; no firm D call. Germline V gene data show CDR1 as SGHRS and CDR2 as YFSETQ. The CDR3 runs 14 residues. Trimming took off 0 bases at V and 7 bases at J, with 8 bases between the two ends.

There are a few counts of this clonotype. The CDR3 sequence is CASSLYTGSTDTQYF. CDR3 nucleotide sequence: TGCGCCAGCAGCTTGTATACAGGGAGCACAGATACGCAGTATTTT. This rearrangement joins TRBV5-1 to TRBJ2-3; tentatively, D is TRBD1 (6 bases). Germline lookup yields CDR1 SGHRS and CDR2 YFSETQ. V was clipped by 1 base and J by 0 bases, with 9 bases between them. This CDR3 region has 15 residues.

This clonotype showed up just a few times. The chain combines TRBV11-2 with TRBJ1-2; D ambiguous. V was pared by 5 bases and J by 8 bases, with 15 bases between. From germline, CDR1 is SGHAT and CDR2 FQNNGV. This CDR3 region has 13 residues. CDR3 bases: TGTGCCAGCAGCCCCATTGGTCTTATAGGCTACACCTTC. Protein: CASSPIGLIGYTF.